The T cell receptor beta chain under discussion was sequenced for a study of cytomegalovirus exposure and HLA in healthy donors. Notes on the study in general: The classifier reportedly diagnosed cytomegalovirus status with high sensitivity and specificity.

PCR was performed using 60 Vbeta and 13 Jbeta primers. The method was immunoSEQ multiplex PCR; TCRdb's version includes in-frame clones alone and lacks a portion of them. The top ten hold 3.5% to 5% of the sample, which has under 150,000 clones, around 70% seen once. Points on this clone: Its antigen remains unidentified.

Germline CDR1 reads KGHSH; CDR2 reads LQKENI. V lost 3 bases, J lost 1 base, and 15 bases lay in between. The CDR3 consists of 16 residues. The chain uses TRBV18 and TRBJ1-1; tentative D call: TRBD1 (5 bases). Sequencing input: PBMCs. This TCR was sampled from a middle-aged woman in good health and CMV-seropositive. In DNA form, the CDR3 reads TGTGCCAGCTCACCCAATCGCGGGGGGAGGAACACTGAAGCTTTCTTT. Residues: CASSPNRGGRNTEAFF.